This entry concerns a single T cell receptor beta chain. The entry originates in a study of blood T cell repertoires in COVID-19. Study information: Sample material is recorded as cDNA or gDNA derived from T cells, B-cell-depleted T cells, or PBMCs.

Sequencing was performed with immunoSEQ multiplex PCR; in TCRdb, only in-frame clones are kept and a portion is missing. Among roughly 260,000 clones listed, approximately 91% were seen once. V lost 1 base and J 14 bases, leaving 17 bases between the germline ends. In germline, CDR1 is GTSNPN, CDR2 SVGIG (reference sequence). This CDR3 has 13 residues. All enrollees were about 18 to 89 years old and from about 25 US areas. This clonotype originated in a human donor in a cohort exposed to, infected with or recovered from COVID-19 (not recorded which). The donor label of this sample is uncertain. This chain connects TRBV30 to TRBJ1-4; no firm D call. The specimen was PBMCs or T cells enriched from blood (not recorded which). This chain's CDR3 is CAWSAAPRGKLFF. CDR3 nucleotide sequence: TGTGCCTGGAGTGCCGCCCCGCGAGGGAAGCTGTTTTTT.